Below, one TCR beta chain is given with its context. This specimen belongs to a study of blood T cell repertoires in COVID-19. Across the study: Researchers got acute and convalescent COVID-19 samples from the United States, Italy and Spain. In each case, the material was cDNA or gDNA derived from T cells, B-cell-depleted T cells, or PBMCs.

In germline, CDR1 is SGHTA, CDR2 FQGNSA. CDR3 length: 17 amino acids. V lost 5 bases and J lost 4; bases outside the gene matches: 13. Authors' processing steps: Reference gene primer amplification yielded estimated nucleated cell counts. Profiled with immunoSEQ multiplex PCR; TCRdb holds only in-frame clones, not every one. From that table come the V and J calls and clone size; the DNA was used to work out D and trimming. In the table there are approximately 120,000 clones, around 80% of which are singletons. The receptor was isolated from a human donor in a cohort sampled during active or convalescent COVID-19. This chain joins TRBV7-2 and TRBJ2-7, with TRBD2 identical over 11 bases. Sequencing used peripheral blood. The DNA of the CDR3 is TGTGCCAGCAGCCGCCCCCCATCTAGCGGGAGGAGGTACGAGCAGTACTTC. It translates to CASSRPPSSGRRYEQYF.